The present T cell receptor beta chain was sequenced within a study of cytomegalovirus exposure and HLA in healthy donors. Study-level results: Excluded were some V segments that proved indistinguishable, including TRBV6-2 and TRBV6-3. Follow-up analysis later connected one missense variant in DCLRE1C with trimming of TCR beta V- and J-genes. Cytomegalovirus association was listed for 164 TCR beta chains. About 87% or about 30% of the time was how often most TCR beta V segments were productive, according to an earlier analysis.

PCR was performed using 60 Vbeta and 13 Jbeta primers. Clones were read by immunoSEQ multiplex PCR, and TCRdb kept only the in-frame ones, dropping some. The table lists about 160,000 clones, less than 90% of them singletons. Of note for this clone: Its antigen is currently unknown.

The CDR3 extends over 13 amino acids. CDR1 and CDR2 from the germline V gene are MNHEY and SMNVEV (reference sequence). Sequenced input: PBMCs. The sequence derives from a woman younger than 35 in good health and CMV-seronegative. The rearrangement joins TRBV27 to TRBJ2-5, with D perhaps TRBD1 (7 bases). The tail of the sequence fits TRBJ2-7 better, so the J call may be wrong. The CDR3 DNA is TGTGCCAGCAGCCCTAGACAGGGAGGCGAGCAGTACTTC. Its protein product is CASSPRQGGEQYF.